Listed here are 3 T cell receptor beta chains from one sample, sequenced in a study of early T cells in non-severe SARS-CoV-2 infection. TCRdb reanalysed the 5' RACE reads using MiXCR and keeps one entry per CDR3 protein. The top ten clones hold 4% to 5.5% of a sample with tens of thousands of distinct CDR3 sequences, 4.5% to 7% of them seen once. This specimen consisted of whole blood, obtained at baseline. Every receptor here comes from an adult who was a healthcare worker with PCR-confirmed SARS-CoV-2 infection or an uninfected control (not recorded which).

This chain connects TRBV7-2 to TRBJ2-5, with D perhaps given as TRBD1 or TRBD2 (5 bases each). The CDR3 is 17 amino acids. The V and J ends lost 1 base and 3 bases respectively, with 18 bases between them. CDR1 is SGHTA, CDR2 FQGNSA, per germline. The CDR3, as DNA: TGTGCCAGCAGCTTAGTGCCCGGGACCGACCGGGAAGAGACCCAGTACTTC. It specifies CASSLVPGTDREETQYF.

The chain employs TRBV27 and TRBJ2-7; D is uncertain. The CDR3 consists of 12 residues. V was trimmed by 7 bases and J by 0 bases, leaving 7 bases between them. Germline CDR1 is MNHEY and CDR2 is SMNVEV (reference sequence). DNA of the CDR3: TGTGCCAGCATGAGTTCCTCCTACGAGCAGTACTTC. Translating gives CASMSSSYEQYF.

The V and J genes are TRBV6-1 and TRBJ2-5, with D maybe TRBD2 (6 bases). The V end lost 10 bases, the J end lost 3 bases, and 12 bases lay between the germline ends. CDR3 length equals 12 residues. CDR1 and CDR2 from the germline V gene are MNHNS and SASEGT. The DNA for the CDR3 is TGTGCCATTGCTAGCGTCAAAGAGACCCAGTACTTC. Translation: CAIASVKETQYF.